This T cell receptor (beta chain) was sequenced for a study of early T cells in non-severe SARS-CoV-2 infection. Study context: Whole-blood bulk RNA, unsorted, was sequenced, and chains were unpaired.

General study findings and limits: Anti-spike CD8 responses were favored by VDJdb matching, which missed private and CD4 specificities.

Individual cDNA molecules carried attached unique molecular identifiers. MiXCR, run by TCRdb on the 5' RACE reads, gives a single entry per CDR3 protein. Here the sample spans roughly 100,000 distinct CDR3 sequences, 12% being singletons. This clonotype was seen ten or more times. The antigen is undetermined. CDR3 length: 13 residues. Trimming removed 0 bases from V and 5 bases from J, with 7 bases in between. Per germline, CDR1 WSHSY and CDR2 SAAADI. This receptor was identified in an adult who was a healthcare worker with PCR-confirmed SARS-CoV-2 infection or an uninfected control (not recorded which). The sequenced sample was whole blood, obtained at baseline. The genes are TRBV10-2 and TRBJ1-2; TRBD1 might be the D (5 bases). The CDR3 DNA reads TGCGCCAGCAGTGAGTCGTGGGGGTATGGCTACACCTTC. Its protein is CASSESWGYGYTF.